This TCR beta chain was sequenced during a study of blood T cell repertoires in COVID-19. V lost 3 bases, J lost 6 bases, and 13 bases lay in between. The CDR3 has 13 residues. The V gene's germline CDR1 is GTSNPN and CDR2 SVGIG (reference sequence). Some clones are missing from TCRdb's copy, which holds only in-frame ones; the method was immunoSEQ multiplex PCR. The profile shows fewer than 200,000 clones, approximately 89% of them singletons. This TCR derives from a man aged 40-49 years with active or convalescent COVID-19. The sample taken for sequencing was peripheral blood. The genes are TRBV30 and TRBJ2-3, with D tentatively TRBD1 (5 bases). CDR3 amino acids: CAWRARPGDTQYF. The DNA of the CDR3 is TGTGCCTGGAGGGCCAGACCAGGGGATACGCAGTATTTT.